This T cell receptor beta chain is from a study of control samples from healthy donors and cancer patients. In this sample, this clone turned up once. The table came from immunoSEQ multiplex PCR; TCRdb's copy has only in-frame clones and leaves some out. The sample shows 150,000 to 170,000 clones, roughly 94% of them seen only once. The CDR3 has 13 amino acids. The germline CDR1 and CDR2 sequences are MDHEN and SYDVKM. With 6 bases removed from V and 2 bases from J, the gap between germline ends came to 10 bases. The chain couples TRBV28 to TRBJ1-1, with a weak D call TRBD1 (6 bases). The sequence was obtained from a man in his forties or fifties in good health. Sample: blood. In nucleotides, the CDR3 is TGTGCCAGCAGGACAGGCATCAACACTGAAGCTTTCTTT. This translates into CASRTGINTEAFF.